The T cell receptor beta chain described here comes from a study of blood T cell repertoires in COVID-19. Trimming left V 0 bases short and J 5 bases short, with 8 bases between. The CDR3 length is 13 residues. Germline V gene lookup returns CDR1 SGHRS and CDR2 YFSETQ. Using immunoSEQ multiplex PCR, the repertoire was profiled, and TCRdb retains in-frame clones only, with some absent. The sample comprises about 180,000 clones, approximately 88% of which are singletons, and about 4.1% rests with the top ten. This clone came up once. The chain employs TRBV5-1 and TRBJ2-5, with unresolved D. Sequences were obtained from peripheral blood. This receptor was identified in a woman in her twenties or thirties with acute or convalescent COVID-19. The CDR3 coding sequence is TGCGCCAGCAGCTTGGATTCTTTTGAGACCCAGTACTTC. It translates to CASSLDSFETQYF.